Below, 27 T cell receptor beta chains from the same sample are listed, as sequenced in a study of graft-versus-host responses after intestinal transplantation. Their antigens are not known. Clones were read by immunoSEQ multiplex PCR, and TCRdb kept only the in-frame ones, dropping some. The sample contains 85,000 to 90,000 clones, roughly 89% of which appear only once. Sequenced here: unstimulated CD4+ T cells sorted from spleen or lymph node cells, sampled before intestinal transplant. The receptors derive from a human donor who received an intestinal transplant.

The chain combines TRBV5-5 with TRBJ1-2; D call uncertain. The CDR3 is 14 residues long. V was cut by 4 bases and J by 8 bases, with 18 bases left in between. Per germline, CDR1 SGHKS and CDR2 YYEKEE (reference sequence). CDR3 protein: CASSMHTTPKGYTF. In DNA, the CDR3 is TGTGCCAGCAGCATGCACACTACCCCGAAGGGCTACACCTTC.

This clone occurred once. The rearrangement joins TRBV19 to TRBJ2-3; possible D gene TRBD2, 6 bases. V was clipped by 7 bases and J by 0 bases, with 8 bases between them. The CDR3 is 13 amino acids. The germline V gene has CDR1 LNHDA and CDR2 SQIVND (reference sequence). Here the CDR3 reads CASTGRSTDTQYF. DNA of the CDR3: TGTGCCAGTACCGGGAGAAGCACAGATACGCAGTATTTT. The whole variable domain, filled in from reference TRBV19 and TRBJ2-3, reads DGGITQSPKYLFRKEGQNVTLSCEQNLNHDAMYWYRQDPGQGLRLIYYSQIVNDFQKGDIAEGYSVSREKKESFPLTVTSAQKNPTAFYLCASTGRSTDTQYFGPGTRLTVL.

This clone was seen a single time. The chain employs TRBV25-1 and TRBJ1-5; unclear D gene. The germline V gene encodes CDR1 MGHDK and CDR2 SYGVNS. The V end lost 3 bases, the J end lost 4 bases, and 10 bases lay between the germline ends. This CDR3 spans 14 amino acids. The CDR3 spells CASSDSQENQPQHF. The CDR3 nucleotides read TGTGCCAGCAGTGATTCGCAGGAAAATCAGCCCCAGCATTTT.

The V gene is TRBV11-2, the J gene TRBJ1-1; D is possibly TRBD1 (5 bases). V was trimmed by 1 base and J by 4 bases, leaving 13 bases between them. CDR1 and CDR2 (germline): SGHAT, FQNNGV. There are 15 residues in the CDR3. CDR3 loop: CASSLVGGVPTEAFF. The CDR3 DNA reads as TGTGCCAGCAGCTTAGTAGGAGGGGTCCCCACTGAAGCTTTCTTT.

J is TRBJ2-7 and V is TRBV6-5; the D is unclear. The CDR3 covers 10 residues. Germline V gene data show CDR1 as MNHEY and CDR2 as SVGAGI. V dropped 5 bases and J dropped 7 bases, with 6 bases sitting between them. The CDR3 loop reads CASSDAEQYF. CDR3 sequence (DNA): TGTGCCAGCAGTGACGCGGAGCAGTACTTC.

V and J are TRBV6-5 and TRBJ2-5, with D possibly matching TRBD1 (5 bases). The V and J ends lost 0 bases and 2 bases respectively, with 7 bases between them. The CDR3 covers 14 residues. Germline lookup yields CDR1 MNHEY and CDR2 SVGAGI. This CDR3 reads CASSYSTAQETQYF. As DNA, the CDR3 is TGTGCCAGCAGTTACTCGACAGCTCAAGAGACCCAGTACTTC.

As regards this clone: The junction shows a germline mismatch at one end, possibly a read error. CDR3 sequence: CASTGGTDTQYF. CDR3 nucleotides: TGTGCCAGTACAGGGGGCACGGATACGCAGTATTTT. V gene TRBV2 combines with J gene TRBJ2-3, with 9 nucleotides matching TRBD1. Germline values: CDR1 SNHLY, CDR2 FYNNEI. The CDR3 consists of 12 residues.

V is TRBV6-1 and J is TRBJ2-7, with 8 positions matching TRBD1. Germline V lookup: CDR1 MNHNS, CDR2 SASEGT. The length of the CDR3 is 14 residues. V gave up 8 bases and J gave up 2 bases; unmatched junction bases: 8. The CDR3 coding sequence is TGTGCCAGCGATGCTGGGACAGGTGCCTACGAGCAGTACTTC. It specifies CASDAGTGAYEQYF.

This clone was detected once. The rearrangement joins TRBV19 to TRBJ1-5; D call uncertain. This CDR3 comprises 14 residues. The V end lost 2 bases, the J end lost 2 bases, and 7 bases lay between the germline ends. The germline CDR1 and CDR2 sequences are LNHDA and SQIVND (reference sequence). CDR3 DNA: TGTGCCAGTAGTATATTAGTGGGCAATCAGCCCCAGCATTTT. It specifies CASSILVGNQPQHF. Complete variable domain (other parts from reference TRBV19 and TRBJ1-5): DGGITQSPKYLFRKEGQNVTLSCEQNLNHDAMYWYRQDPGQGLRLIYYSQIVNDFQKGDIAEGYSVSREKKESFPLTVTSAQKNPTAFYLCASSILVGNQPQHFGDGTRLSIL.

The chain has TRBV18 and TRBJ1-5; 7 bases fit TRBD1. Trimming at V came to 5 bases and at J to 7 bases, leaving 8 bases not matched to a gene. The CDR3 covers 14 residues. CDR1 is KGHSH and CDR2 is LQKENI in the germline V gene. CDR3 DNA sequence: TGTGCCAGCTCAGGGGGAGGCAGGGGGCAGCCCCAGCATTTT. It specifies CASSGGGRGQPQHF.

V usage is TRBV5-1 and J usage is TRBJ1-1; D gene uncertain. The V end lost 1 base, the J end lost 0 bases, and 4 bases lay between the germline ends. The germline V gene has CDR1 SGHRS and CDR2 YFSETQ. The CDR3 consists of 13 residues. The CDR3 here is CASSLSVNTEAFF. DNA of the CDR3: TGCGCCAGCAGCTTGTCAGTGAACACTGAAGCTTTCTTT.

The J gene is TRBJ1-1, the V gene TRBV30; the D gene is possibly TRBD1 (6 bases). CDR1 is GTSNPN and CDR2 is SVGIG in the germline V gene (reference sequence). This CDR3 region has 14 residues. Deletions cut 0 bases from V and 4 bases from J, with 12 bases between. The CDR3 DNA reads TGTGCCTGGAGTGTAGGGGGGCCCGGCACTGAAGCTTTCTTT. This codes for CAWSVGGPGTEAFF.

The rearrangement links TRBV6-5 to TRBJ1-2; 12 positions match TRBD1. The CDR3 loop spans 12 amino acids. CDR1 and CDR2 (germline): MNHEY, SVGAGI. V was clipped by 5 bases and J by 12 bases; unmatched bases: 4. CDR3 nucleotide sequence: TGTGCCAGCAGTGTAGGGACAGGGGGCAACACCTTC. As protein: CASSVGTGGNTF.

The chain has TRBV12-5 and TRBJ2-2; 13 bases line up with TRBD2. V shed 4 bases and J 3 bases; nucleotides not matched to a gene: 23. This CDR3 is built from 23 residues. Germline-derived CDR1 and CDR2 are LGHNT and FRNRAP. CDR3 amino acids: CASGSPKWAERTSGSIYTGELFF. In DNA, the CDR3 is TGTGCTAGTGGTTCTCCAAAATGGGCAGAGAGGACTAGCGGGAGTATCTACACCGGGGAGCTGTTTTTT. The complete variable domain, with remaining parts taken from reference TRBV12-5 and TRBJ2-2, reads DARVTQTPRHKVTEMGQEVTMRCQPILGHNTVFWYRQTMMQGLELLAYFRNRAPLDDSGMPKDRFSAEMPDATLATLKIQPSEPRDSAVYFCASGSPKWAERTSGSIYTGELFFGEGSRLTVL.

This rearrangement joins TRBV19 to TRBJ2-5; no reliable D call. With the DNA end fitting TRBJ2-7 better, the J assignment may be wrong. Germline V gene sequence: CDR1 LNHDA, CDR2 SQIVND (reference sequence). This CDR3 is built from 15 residues. The CDR3 DNA reads as TGTGCCAGTAGTCTCGACGGACGTGGATCCTACGAGCAGTACTTC. The encoded protein is CASSLDGRGSYEQYF.

This clone was detected once. The chain couples TRBV19 to TRBJ1-1, with 7 bases that match TRBD1. Unmatched junction bases numbered 6, after V lost 7 bases and J lost 4 bases. CDR1 and CDR2 (germline): LNHDA, SQIVND (reference sequence). CDR3 length: 13 residues. The CDR3 loop is CASTMTGTTEAFF. The CDR3 DNA follows: TGTGCCAGTACCATGACAGGGACCACTGAAGCTTTCTTT.

The genes are TRBV19 and TRBJ2-1, with D unclear. The CDR3 has 13 residues. From germline, CDR1 is LNHDA and CDR2 SQIVND (reference sequence). The V end was cut by 7 bases, the J end by 4 bases, with 11 bases between. The CDR3, as DNA: TGTGCCAGTATTGGACGGTTATACAATGAGCAGTTCTTC. This codes for CASIGRLYNEQFF.

In DNA form, the CDR3 reads TGCGCCAGCAGCTTGGGGGTTAGCGCGTACAATGAGCAGTTCTTC. Its protein product is CASSLGVSAYNEQFF. The chain combines TRBV5-1 with TRBJ2-1; D might be TRBD2 (5 bases). This CDR3 spans 15 amino acids. Trimming pared 0 bases from V and 4 bases from J, leaving 11 bases between. From germline, CDR1 is SGHRS and CDR2 YFSETQ.

V gene TRBV6-6 combines with J gene TRBJ2-3, with 11 nucleotides matching TRBD2. From germline, CDR1 is MNHNY and CDR2 SVGAGI (reference sequence). The CDR3 consists of 16 residues. J gave up 2 bases and V 4 bases, and 5 bases lay outside the gene matches. In DNA form, the CDR3 reads TGTGCCAGCAGTTGGGGGACTAGCGGAGACACAGATACGCAGTATTTT. It specifies CASSWGTSGDTDTQYF.

The chain has TRBV19 and TRBJ2-2; D is undetermined. Germline assignment: CDR1 LNHDA and CDR2 SQIVND (reference sequence). There are 14 residues in the CDR3. With 7 bases removed from V and 9 bases from J, the gap between germline ends came to 18 bases. The CDR3 loop is CASNRMTDVRELFF. In nucleotides, the CDR3 is TGTGCCAGTAATCGTATGACCGATGTCCGGGAGCTGTTTTTT.

V usage is TRBV27 and J usage is TRBJ2-7, with 9 nucleotides matching TRBD2. From germline, CDR1 is MNHEY and CDR2 SMNVEV (reference sequence). J gave up 3 bases and V 5 bases, and 8 bases lay outside the gene matches. This CDR3 comprises 15 residues. This CDR3 is CASSPIAGVVYEQYF. Written as DNA, the CDR3 is TGTGCCAGCAGTCCCATAGCGGGAGTTGTCTACGAGCAGTACTTC.

The gene calls are TRBV7-7 and TRBJ2-7, with a weak D call TRBD1 (7 bases). Germline V lookup: CDR1 SSHAT, CDR2 FNYEAQ (reference sequence). This CDR3 comprises 13 residues. Trimming shortened V by 5 bases and J by 3 bases, and 11 bases separated the two germline ends. CDR3 region: CASSPQGGYEQYF. CDR3 sequence (DNA): TGTGCCAGCAGCCCGCAGGGGGGCTACGAGCAGTACTTC.

This chain connects TRBV4-2 to TRBJ2-7, with D tentatively TRBD1 or TRBD2 (5 bases each). The germline V gene has CDR1 LGHNA and CDR2 YNFKEQ. V lost 4 bases and J 4 bases, leaving 14 bases between the germline ends. The CDR3 has 14 amino acids. The CDR3 protein is CASSRVGENYEQYF. The DNA of the CDR3 is TGTGCCAGCAGCCGCGTGGGGGAGAATTACGAGCAGTACTTC.

This clone was detected once. The chain joins TRBV19 to TRBJ2-1; the match to TRBD2 covers 12 bases. This CDR3 is built from 16 residues. Germline V gene data show CDR1 as LNHDA and CDR2 as SQIVND (reference sequence). Trimming at V came to 3 bases and at J to 6 bases, leaving 6 bases not matched to a gene. The CDR3 sequence is CASSIQTSGRLNEQFF. CDR3 coding DNA: TGTGCCAGTAGTATTCAGACTAGCGGGAGACTCAATGAGCAGTTCTTC.

This chain links TRBV19 with TRBJ2-2; maybe TRBD1 (5 bases). The CDR3 has 13 amino acids. Germline assignment: CDR1 LNHDA and CDR2 SQIVND (reference sequence). Trimming shortened V by 1 base and J by 6 bases, and 6 bases separated the two germline ends. The CDR3 is CASSIVGAGELFF. The CDR3 DNA is TGTGCCAGTAGTATAGTAGGGGCCGGGGAGCTGTTTTTT.

The CDR3 DNA is TGTGCCAGTAGCGGGATTTCCACCGGGGAGCTGTTTTTT. The encoded protein is CASSGISTGELFF. The chain carries TRBV19 and TRBJ2-2; the D gene is possibly TRBD2 (5 bases). The V gene's germline CDR1 is LNHDA and CDR2 SQIVND (reference sequence). CDR3 length: 13 amino acids. The V and J ends lost 6 bases and 4 bases respectively, with 9 bases between them. The complete variable domain, with remaining parts taken from reference TRBV19 and TRBJ2-2, reads DGGITQSPKYLFRKEGQNVTLSCEQNLNHDAMYWYRQDPGQGLRLIYYSQIVNDFQKGDIAEGYSVSREKKESFPLTVTSAQKNPTAFYLCASSGISTGELFFGEGSRLTVL.

The rearrangement uses TRBV5-1 and TRBJ2-5; 11 bases agree with TRBD2. Trimming at V came to 6 bases and at J to 1 base, leaving 5 bases not matched to a gene. The CDR3 is 15 residues long. CDR1 SGHRS and CDR2 YFSETQ come from the germline V gene. CDR3: CASTRLAGRQETQYF. In DNA form, the CDR3 reads TGCGCCAGCACACGACTAGCGGGGCGCCAAGAGACCCAGTACTTC.